This note documents a single T cell receptor beta chain sequence. Its antigen is as yet unknown. With the read ending 3 residues before the CDR3 end, the germline J gene is used to fill in that end. Produced via immunoSEQ multiplex PCR; TCRdb's table is partial and in-frame only. In total, the table holds about 39,000 clones. The data belong to a study of T cells in women clearing cervical HPV infection. Trimming took off 2 bases at V and 3 bases at J, with 8 bases between the two ends. The CDR3 contains 13 residues. Germline V CDR1 and CDR2: SGHDT, YYEEEE. Study-level points and caveats: Repertoire richness, not evenness, was significantly elevated in CIN3+ cases versus controls.

The sequence was collected from a woman between 18 and 70 years old with a cervical HPV16 infection that either progressed to CIN3+ or cleared (not recorded which). Material: blood buffy coat. The genes are TRBV5-6 and TRBJ1-1, with D possibly being TRBD1 (5 bases). Here the CDR3 reads CASSFGGDTEAFF. Incomplete CDR3 DNA: TGTGCCAGCAGCTTCGGGGGGGACACTGAA.